The rows below give T cell receptor beta chains drawn from one sample of a study of T cells in Graves' hyperthyroidism and ophthalmopathy. TCRdb re-called the multiplex PCR reads with MiXCR, one entry per CDR3 protein. Seen here are approximately 640,000 distinct CDR3 sequences, 15% to 20% observed once, and the top ten hold about 16%. Sequencing input: blood. The receptors shown here come from a man aged 50 to 59 with Graves' hyperthyroidism. Both conserved end residues are part of each CDR3. Only some rows state a clone size, as once, few, many or a class for expanded clones.

NA | TRBV20-1 | CSARGPGLDAIYTIYEQYF
few | TRBV5-4 | CASSLVGFGRGLGEAFF
many | TRBV15 | CATRLDSGSYNSPLHF
many | TRBV7-8 | CASSFPGTSGSSYNEQFF
many | TRBV12-3/TRBV12-4 | CASSLQGGDTQYF
few | TRBV7-9 | CASSLTGRNTGELFF
many | TRBV24-1 | CATSDPTGTYGYTF
few | TRBV15 | CATSRGVGGEVQETQYF
many | TRBV2 | CASSADSNQPQHF
NA | TRBV5-6 | CASSTTLQGLGWANVLTF
NA | TRBV7-8 | CASSRAAGYYEQYF
few | TRBV20-1 | CSAIEGGEQFF
NA | TRBV20-1 | CSIPAGASGSQQYF
many | TRBV28 | CASTREQTSTNEKLFF
NA | TRBV27 | CVSSSPGLLASEQFF
NA | TRBV6-1 | CASSESGFILGANTDTQYF
many | TRBV12-3/TRBV12-4 | CASSRTQLGAYEQYF
many | TRBV15 | CATSRDHYGYTF
few | TRBV7-2 | CASRRTNLETQYF
NA | TRBV19 | CASKGWTGRLAGDLEQFF
many | TRBV28 | CASSSTGFGYEQYF
few | TRBV5-8 | CASSEGQARNQPQHF
once | TRBV20-1 | CSVAGGAGTEAFF
NA | TRBV10-1 | CASSDQGASNSPLHF